This TCR beta chain was documented in a study of T cells after yellow fever vaccination. A single record per CDR3 protein comes from TCRdb applying MiXCR to the 5' RACE reads. Of approximately 160,000 distinct CDR3 sequences listed, approximately 9.9% were seen once; the top ten hold roughly a third. This CDR3 spans 14 amino acids. Trimming removed 5 bases at V and 4 bases at J, with 15 bases between. Per germline, CDR1 SGHTA and CDR2 FQGTGA. Sequencing was performed on CD8+ T cells sorted from PBMCs, taken 45 days after the yellow fever booster vaccination. This TCR was sampled from a man aged 18-30 years who received the YFV17D yellow fever vaccine. The chain has TRBV7-3 and TRBJ2-7; the D call may be TRBD1 or TRBD2 (5 bases each). CDR3 region: CASSPYPGTYEQYF. The CDR3, as DNA: TGTGCCAGCAGCCCCTATCCCGGGACGTACGAGCAGTACTTC.